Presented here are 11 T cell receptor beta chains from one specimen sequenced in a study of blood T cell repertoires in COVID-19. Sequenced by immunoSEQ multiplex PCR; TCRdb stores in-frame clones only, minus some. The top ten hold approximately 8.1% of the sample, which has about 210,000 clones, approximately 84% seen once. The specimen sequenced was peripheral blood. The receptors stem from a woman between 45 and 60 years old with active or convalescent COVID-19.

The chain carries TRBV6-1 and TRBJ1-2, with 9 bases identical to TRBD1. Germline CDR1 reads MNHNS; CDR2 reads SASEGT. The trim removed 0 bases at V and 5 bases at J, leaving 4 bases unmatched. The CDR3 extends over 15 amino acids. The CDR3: CASSEAGTGLYGYTF. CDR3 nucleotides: TGTGCCAGCAGTGAAGCCGGGACAGGGCTATATGGCTACACCTTC.

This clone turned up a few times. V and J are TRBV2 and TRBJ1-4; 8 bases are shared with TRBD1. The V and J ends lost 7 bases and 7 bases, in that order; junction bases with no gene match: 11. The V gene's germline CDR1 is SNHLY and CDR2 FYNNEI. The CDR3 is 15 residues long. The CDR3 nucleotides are TGTGCCAGCAATCTAGACAGGGGATGGAGTGAAAAACTGTTTTTT. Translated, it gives CASNLDRGWSEKLFF. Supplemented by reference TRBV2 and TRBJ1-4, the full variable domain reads EPEVTQTPSHQVTQMGQEVILRCVPISNHLYFYWYRQILGQKVEFLVSFYNNEISEKSEIFDDQFSVERPDGSNFTLKIRSTKLEDSAMYFCASNLDRGWSEKLFFGSGTQLSVL.

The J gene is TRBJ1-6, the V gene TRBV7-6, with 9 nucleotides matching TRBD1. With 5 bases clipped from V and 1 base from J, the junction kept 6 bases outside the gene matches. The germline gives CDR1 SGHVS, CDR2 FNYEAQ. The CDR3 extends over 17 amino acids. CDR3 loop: CASSAGQGYSYNSPLHF. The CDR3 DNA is TGTGCCAGCAGCGCGGGACAGGGTTATTCCTATAATTCACCCCTCCACTTT.

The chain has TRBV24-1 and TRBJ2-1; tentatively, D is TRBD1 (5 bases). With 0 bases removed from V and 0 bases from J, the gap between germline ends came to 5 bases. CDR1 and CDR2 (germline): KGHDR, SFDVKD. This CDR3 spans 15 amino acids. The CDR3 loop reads CATSDLDSSYNEQFF. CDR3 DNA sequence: TGTGCCACCAGTGATTTGGACAGCTCCTACAATGAGCAGTTCTTC.

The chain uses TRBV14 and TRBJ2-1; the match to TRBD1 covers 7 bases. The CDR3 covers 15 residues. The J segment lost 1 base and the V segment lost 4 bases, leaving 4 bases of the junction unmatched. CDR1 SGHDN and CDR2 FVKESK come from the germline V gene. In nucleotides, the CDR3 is TGTGCCAGCAGCCCCTACAGGGGTTCCTACAATGAGCAGTTCTTC. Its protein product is CASSPYRGSYNEQFF. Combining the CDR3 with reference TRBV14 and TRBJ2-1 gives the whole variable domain EAGVTQFPSHSVIEKGQTVTLRCDPISGHDNLYWYRRVMGKEIKFLLHFVKESKQDESGMPNNRFLAERTGGTYSTLKVQPAELEDSGVYFCASSPYRGSYNEQFFGPGTRLTVL.

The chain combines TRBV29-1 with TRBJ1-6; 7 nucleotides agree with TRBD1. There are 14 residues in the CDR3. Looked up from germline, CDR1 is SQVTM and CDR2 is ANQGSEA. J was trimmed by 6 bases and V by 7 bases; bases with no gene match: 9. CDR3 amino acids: CSAKQGSSNSPLHF. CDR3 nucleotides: TGCAGCGCGAAACAGGGGAGTAGTAATTCACCCCTCCACTTT.

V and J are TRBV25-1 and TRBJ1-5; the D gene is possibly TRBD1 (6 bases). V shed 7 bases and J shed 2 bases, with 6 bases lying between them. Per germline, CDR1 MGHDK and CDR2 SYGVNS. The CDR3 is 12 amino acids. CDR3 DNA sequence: TGTGCCAGCAACAGGGGCAATCAGCCCCAGCATTTT. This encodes CASNRGNQPQHF.

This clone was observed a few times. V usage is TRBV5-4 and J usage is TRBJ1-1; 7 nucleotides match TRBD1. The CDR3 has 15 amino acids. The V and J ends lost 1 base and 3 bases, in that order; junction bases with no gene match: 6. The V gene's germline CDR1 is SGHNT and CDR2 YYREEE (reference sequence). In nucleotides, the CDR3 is TGTGCCAGCAGCTTGCGAGGGGGCGCCGACACTGAAGCTTTCTTT. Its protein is CASSLRGGADTEAFF.

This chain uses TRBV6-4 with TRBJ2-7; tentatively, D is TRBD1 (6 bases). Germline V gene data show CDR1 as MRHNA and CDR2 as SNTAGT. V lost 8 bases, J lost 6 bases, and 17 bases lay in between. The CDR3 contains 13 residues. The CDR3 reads CASSTGPLPEQYV. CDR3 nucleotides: TGTGCCAGCTCAACAGGGCCCCTTCCCGAGCAGTACGTC.

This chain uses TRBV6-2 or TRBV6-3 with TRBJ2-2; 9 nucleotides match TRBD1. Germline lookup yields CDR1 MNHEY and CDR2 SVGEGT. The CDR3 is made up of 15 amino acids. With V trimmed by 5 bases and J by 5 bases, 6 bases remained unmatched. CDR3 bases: TGTGCCAGCAGTGGGGACAGGGTCGTAACCGGGGAGCTGTTTTTT. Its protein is CASSGDRVVTGELFF.

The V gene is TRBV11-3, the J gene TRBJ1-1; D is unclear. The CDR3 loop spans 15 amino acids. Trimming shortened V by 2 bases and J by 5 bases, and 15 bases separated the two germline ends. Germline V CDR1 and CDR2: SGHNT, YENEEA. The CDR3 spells CASSLRGSAPTEAFF. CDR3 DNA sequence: TGTGCCAGCAGCTTAAGAGGGAGTGCTCCGACTGAAGCTTTCTTT.